The clone carrying this T cell receptor (beta chain) is medium-sized by share. The antigen remains undetermined. This sample stems from a study of OX40 agonist ivuxolimab in advanced cancers. If patients had autoimmune disease history or systemic immunosuppression, they were excluded. Here immunoSEQ multiplex PCR was the method, and the copy in TCRdb shows in-frame clones only, minus some. The sample includes about 14,000 clones, around three quarters of them seen just once. Study-level results: Blood T cells, both CD4+ and CD8+, expanded clonally by week 6 at 0.1 to 3.0 mg/kg.

Germline values: CDR1 SGHRS, CDR2 YFSETQ. This CDR3 has 16 amino acids. Unmatched junction bases numbered 6, after V lost 2 bases and J lost 0 bases. The specimen comprised CD4+ or CD8+ T cells sorted from blood, sampled in a trial of the OX40 agonist ivuxolimab. The receptor's source is an adult with an advanced solid tumor such as melanoma, head and neck, liver or kidney cancer. The chain joins TRBV5-1 to TRBJ2-7; 9 nucleotides agree with TRBD1. The CDR3 reads CASSFSGTGSSYEQYF. The CDR3 coding sequence is TGCGCCAGCAGCTTTTCCGGGACAGGGAGCTCCTACGAGCAGTACTTC.